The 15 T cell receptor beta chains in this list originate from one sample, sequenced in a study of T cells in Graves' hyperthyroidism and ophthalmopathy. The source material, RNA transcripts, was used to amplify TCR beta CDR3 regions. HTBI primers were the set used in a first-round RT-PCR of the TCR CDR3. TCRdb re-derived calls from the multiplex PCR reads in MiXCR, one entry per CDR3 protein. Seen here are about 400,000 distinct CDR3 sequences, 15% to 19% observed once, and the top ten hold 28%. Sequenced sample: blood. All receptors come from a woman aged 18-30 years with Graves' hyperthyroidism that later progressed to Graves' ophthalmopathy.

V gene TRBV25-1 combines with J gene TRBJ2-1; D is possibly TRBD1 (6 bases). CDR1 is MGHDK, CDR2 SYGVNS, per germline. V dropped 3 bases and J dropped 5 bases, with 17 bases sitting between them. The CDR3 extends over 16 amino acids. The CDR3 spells CASSDWWQGSNNEQFF. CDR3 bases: TGTGCCAGCAGTGATTGGTGGCAGGGGAGCAACAATGAGCAGTTCTTC.

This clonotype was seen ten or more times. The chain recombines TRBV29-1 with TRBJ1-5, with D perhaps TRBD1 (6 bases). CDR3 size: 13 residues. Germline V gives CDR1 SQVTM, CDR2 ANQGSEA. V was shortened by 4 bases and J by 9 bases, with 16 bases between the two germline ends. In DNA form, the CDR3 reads TGCAGCGTTGGCGACAGGACCTCCGGGCCCCAGCATTTT. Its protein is CSVGDRTSGPQHF.

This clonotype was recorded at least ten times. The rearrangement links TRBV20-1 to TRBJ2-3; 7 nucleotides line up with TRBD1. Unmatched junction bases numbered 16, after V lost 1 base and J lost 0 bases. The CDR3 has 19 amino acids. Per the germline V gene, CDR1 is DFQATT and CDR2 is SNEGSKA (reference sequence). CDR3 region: CSARGYLGQRVQSTDTQYF. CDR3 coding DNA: TGCAGTGCTAGAGGGTACTTGGGACAGAGAGTCCAAAGCACAGATACGCAGTATTTT.

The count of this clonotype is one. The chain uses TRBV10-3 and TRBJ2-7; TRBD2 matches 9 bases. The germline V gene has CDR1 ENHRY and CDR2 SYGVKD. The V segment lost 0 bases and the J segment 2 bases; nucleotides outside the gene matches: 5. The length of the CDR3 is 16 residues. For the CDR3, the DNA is TGTGCCATCAGTGAGTCGGGGTCTAGCGGGACCTACGAGCAGTACTTC. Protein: CAISESGSSGTYEQYF.

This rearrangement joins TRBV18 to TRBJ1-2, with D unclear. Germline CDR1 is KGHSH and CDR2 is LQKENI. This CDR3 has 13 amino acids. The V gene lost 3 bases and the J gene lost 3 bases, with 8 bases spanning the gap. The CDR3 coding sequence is TGTGCCAGCTCACCCGCCCAGGACTATGGCTACACCTTC. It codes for CASSPAQDYGYTF.

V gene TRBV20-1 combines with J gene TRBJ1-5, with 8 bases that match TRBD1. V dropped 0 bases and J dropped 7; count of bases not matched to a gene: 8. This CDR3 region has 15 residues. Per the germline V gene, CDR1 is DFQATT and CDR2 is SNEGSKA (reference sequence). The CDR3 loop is CSARETGAPRQPQHF. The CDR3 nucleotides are TGCAGTGCTAGAGAGACAGGGGCGCCTCGCCAGCCCCAGCATTTT.

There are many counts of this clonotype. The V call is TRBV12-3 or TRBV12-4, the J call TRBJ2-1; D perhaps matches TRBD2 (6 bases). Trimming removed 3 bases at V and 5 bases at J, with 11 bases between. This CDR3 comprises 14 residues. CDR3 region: CASSLEGSNNEQFF. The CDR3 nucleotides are TGTGCCAGCAGTTTGGAGGGGTCGAACAATGAGCAGTTCTTC.

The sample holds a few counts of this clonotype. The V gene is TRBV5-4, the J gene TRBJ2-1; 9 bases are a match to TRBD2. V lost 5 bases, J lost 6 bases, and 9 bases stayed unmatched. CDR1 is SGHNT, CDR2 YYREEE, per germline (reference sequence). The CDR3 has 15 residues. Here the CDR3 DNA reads TGTGCCAGCAGTTTCATAGCGGGAGCCTTCAATGAGCAGTTCTTC. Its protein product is CASSFIAGAFNEQFF.

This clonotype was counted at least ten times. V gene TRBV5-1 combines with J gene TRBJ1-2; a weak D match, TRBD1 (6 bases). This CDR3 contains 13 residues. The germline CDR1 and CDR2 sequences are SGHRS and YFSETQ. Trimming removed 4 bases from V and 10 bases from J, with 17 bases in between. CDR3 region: CASSISDSSDYTF. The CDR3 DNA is TGCGCCAGCAGCATTTCGGACAGCTCGGACTACACCTTC.

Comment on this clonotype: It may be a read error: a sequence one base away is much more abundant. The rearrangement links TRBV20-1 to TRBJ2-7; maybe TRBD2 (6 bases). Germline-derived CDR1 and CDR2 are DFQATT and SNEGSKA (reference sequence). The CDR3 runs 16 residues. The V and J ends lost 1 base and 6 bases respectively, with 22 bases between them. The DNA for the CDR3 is TGCAGTGCTAGAGCAATACTAACGGGAGTTCTAAGCGAGCAGTACTTC. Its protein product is CSARAILTGVLSEQYF.

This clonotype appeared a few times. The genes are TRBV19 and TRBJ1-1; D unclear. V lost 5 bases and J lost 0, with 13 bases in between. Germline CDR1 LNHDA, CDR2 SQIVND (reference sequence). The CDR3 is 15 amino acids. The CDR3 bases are TGTGCCAGTAGTTACGGTCGCACCTTGAACACTGAAGCTTTCTTT. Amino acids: CASSYGRTLNTEAFF. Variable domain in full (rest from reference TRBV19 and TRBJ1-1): DGGITQSPKYLFRKEGQNVTLSCEQNLNHDAMYWYRQDPGQGLRLIYYSQIVNDFQKGDIAEGYSVSREKKESFPLTVTSAQKNPTAFYLCASSYGRTLNTEAFFGQGTRLTVV.

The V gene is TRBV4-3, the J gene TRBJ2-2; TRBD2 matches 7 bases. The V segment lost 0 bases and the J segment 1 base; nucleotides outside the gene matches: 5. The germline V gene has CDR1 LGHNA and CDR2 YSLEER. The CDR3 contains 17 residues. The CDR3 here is CASSQELASGNTGELFF. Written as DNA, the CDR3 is TGCGCCAGCAGCCAAGAATTGGCTAGCGGGAACACCGGGGAGCTGTTTTTT.

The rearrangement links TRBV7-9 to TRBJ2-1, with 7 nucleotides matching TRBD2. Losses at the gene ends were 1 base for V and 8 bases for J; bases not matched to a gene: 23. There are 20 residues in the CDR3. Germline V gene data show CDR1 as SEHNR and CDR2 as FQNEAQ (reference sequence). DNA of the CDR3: TGTGCCAGCAGCTTAGTTAGGGCGGGAGTAAGAGATGAGCGGGGATATGAGCAGTTCTTC. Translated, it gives CASSLVRAGVRDERGYEQFF. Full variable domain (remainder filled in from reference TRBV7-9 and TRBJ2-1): DTGVSQNPRHKITKRGQNVTFRCDPISEHNRLYWYRQTLGQGPEFLTYFQNEAQLEKSRLLSDRFSAERPKGSFSTLEIQRTEQGDSAMYLCASSLVRAGVRDERGYEQFFGPGTRLTVL.

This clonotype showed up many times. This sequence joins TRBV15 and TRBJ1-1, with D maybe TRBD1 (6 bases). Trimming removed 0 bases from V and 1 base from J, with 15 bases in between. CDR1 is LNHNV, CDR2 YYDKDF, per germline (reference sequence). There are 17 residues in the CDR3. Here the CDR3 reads CATSRELQGFRNTEAFF. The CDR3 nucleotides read TGTGCCACCAGCAGAGAACTACAGGGTTTTAGGAACACTGAAGCTTTCTTT.

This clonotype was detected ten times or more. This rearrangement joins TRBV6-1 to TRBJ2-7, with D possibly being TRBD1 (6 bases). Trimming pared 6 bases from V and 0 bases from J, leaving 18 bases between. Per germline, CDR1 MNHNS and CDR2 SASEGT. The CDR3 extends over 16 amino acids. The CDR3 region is CASREPQGFSSYEQYF. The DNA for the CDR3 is TGTGCCAGCAGAGAACCCCAGGGGTTTAGCTCCTACGAGCAGTACTTC.